This TCR beta chain was documented in a study of response to subunit inactivated influenza vaccine. Deletions cut 2 bases from V and 5 bases from J, with 7 bases between. The CDR3 extends over 11 amino acids. CDR1 is GTSNPN, CDR2 SVGIG, per germline (reference sequence). TCRdb re-called the RT-PCR reads with MiXCR, one entry per CDR3 protein. Altogether approximately 500,000 distinct CDR3 sequences are present, 20% to 25% being singletons, with the ten largest covering approximately 2.9%. This clonotype was recorded only once. These data were also reused for a study on T cells expressing NK-cell markers. Per that paper: The TCR beta cDNA came from 5'RACE template switching with UMIs. Serological testing identified seven of the eight sequenced donors as HCMV-seropositive and one as seronegative. The authors applied an anti-gamma-delta TCR antibody in several experiments, and it restricted sorting to alpha-beta TCR T cells.

The material sequenced was CD4+ T cells sorted from PBMCs, taken approximately 13 days after vaccination. The V gene is TRBV30, the J gene TRBJ2-7; D gene uncertain. The TCR originated in a man aged 50 or older who received an inactivated influenza vaccine. The CDR3: CAWSPSDEQYF. CDR3 bases: TGTGCCTGGAGTCCCTCTGACGAGCAGTACTTC.